A selection of T cell receptor beta chains follows, all from one sample in a study of blood T cells in healthy people across ages. Each CDR3 protein gets one entry after TCRdb re-called the 5' RACE reads with MiXCR. The sample yields some 1.8 million distinct CDR3 sequences, around 42% seen once. The sequencing input was blood. The receptors were gathered from a human donor in good health. Each CDR3 is given with its conserved first and last residue. D genes are given only for firm matches. Clone size, where shown, is once, few, many, or a class for clones that have expanded.

V	size	D	J	CDR3	DNA
TRBV7-2	once	.	TRBJ2-1	CASSLEGLGDPLNNEQFF	TGTGCCAGCAGCTTAGAGGGATTAGGGGATCCACTGAACAATGAGCAGTTCTTC
TRBV20-1	.	.	TRBJ1-2	CSARAEVVIPGYTF	TGCAGTGCTAGGGCCGAGGTTGTGATTCCTGGCTACACCTTC
TRBV20-1	.	TRBD1	TRBJ1-4	CSAMKTGGTNEKLFF	TGCAGTGCTATGAAAACAGGGGGCACTAATGAAAAACTGTTTTTT
TRBV6-1	.	TRBD1	TRBJ2-7	CASSRAPGTGTYEQYF	TGTGCCAGCAGCCGAGCACCCGGGACAGGGACCTACGAGCAGTACTTC
TRBV7-9	.	.	TRBJ2-7	CASSGDRVPGLDEQYF	TGTGCCAGCAGCGGCGACAGGGTACCGGGACTAGACGAGCAGTACTTC
TRBV6-5	.	TRBD1	TRBJ1-2	CASSYEGTGGWGYGYTF	TGTGCCAGCAGTTACGAGGGGACAGGGGGCTGGGGCTATGGCTACACCTTC
TRBV6-5	.	TRBD2	TRBJ2-7	CASLAGSEQYF	TGTGCCAGCCTAGCGGGGAGCGAGCAGTACTTC
TRBV15	many	TRBD1	TRBJ2-7	CATGQGDFEQYF	TGTGCCACGGGACAGGGGGATTTCGAGCAGTACTTC
TRBV29-1	many	TRBD1	TRBJ1-2	CSSPTGDSDGYTF	TGCAGCTCACCGACAGGGGATAGCGATGGCTACACCTTC
TRBV9	.	.	TRBJ1-1	CASSVSRGFNTEAFF	TGTGCCAGCAGCGTCTCCAGGGGATTTAACACTGAAGCTTTCTTT
TRBV3-1	.	.	TRBJ2-2	CASSQGAVTGELFF	TGTGCCAGCAGCCAGGGGGCGGTTACCGGGGAGCTGTTTTTT
TRBV6-2/TRBV6-3	once	.	TRBJ1-1	CASSYSIGWAFF	TGTGCCAGCAGTTACAGTATCGGATGGGCTTTCTTT
TRBV10-3	few	TRBD1	TRBJ1-2	CAISFETGGRFGYGYTF	TGTGCCATCAGTTTCGAGACAGGGGGCCGTTTTGGCTATGGCTACACCTTC
TRBV6-5	few	.	TRBJ2-7	CASRGRVDYEQYF	TGTGCCAGCAGAGGACGGGTAGACTACGAGCAGTACTTC
TRBV27	.	.	TRBJ2-7	CASSFLSSLQGKTFEQYF	TGTGCCAGCAGTTTCCTGTCCTCTTTACAGGGAAAGACCTTCGAGCAGTACTTC
TRBV7-9	few	.	TRBJ1-2	CASSFPGKGNYGYTF	TGTGCCAGCAGCTTCCCGGGAAAGGGGAACTATGGCTACACCTTC
TRBV28	few	.	TRBJ1-2	CASSSTSPGDDYGYTF	TGTGCCAGCAGTTCCACCTCCCCAGGGGATGACTATGGCTACACCTTC
TRBV13	few	.	TRBJ2-6	CASSGGPGANVLTF	TGTGCCAGCAGCGGGGGTCCTGGGGCCAACGTCCTGACTTTC
TRBV7-9	many	.	TRBJ2-4	CASSFFRGGVKNIQYF	TGTGCCAGCAGCTTCTTCAGGGGGGGAGTTAAAAACATTCAGTACTTC
TRBV15	.	.	TRBJ2-5	CATSRVVQDSETQYF	TGTGCCACCAGCAGAGTAGTTCAAGACTCGGAGACCCAGTACTTC
TRBV7-7	.	.	TRBJ2-5	CASSAALSNLETQYF	TGTGCCAGCAGCGCCGCCTTGTCAAACCTAGAGACCCAGTACTTC
TRBV7-2	.	.	TRBJ2-2	CASSLARAANTGELFF	TGTGCCAGCAGCTTAGCTAGGGCAGCGAACACCGGGGAGCTGTTTTTT
TRBV5-6	.	.	TRBJ2-5	CASSFSQAQNQETQYF	TGTGCCAGCAGCTTCTCCCAGGCCCAAAACCAAGAGACCCAGTACTTC
TRBV4-3	.	TRBD1	TRBJ1-6	CASSQEGQGAINNSPLHF	TGCGCCAGCAGCCAAGAGGGACAGGGGGCTATTAATAATTCACCCCTCCACTTT
TRBV20-1	once	.	TRBJ1-2	CSAEDHRAGYGYTF	TGCAGTGCTGAGGACCACAGGGCTGGCTATGGCTACACCTTC
TRBV5-4	few	TRBD2	TRBJ2-1	CASSLRTSGGDEQFF	TGTGCCAGCAGCTTACGGACTAGCGGGGGGGATGAGCAGTTCTTC